Sequencing of this T cell receptor (beta chain) was carried out in a study of T cell responses to AZD1222 COVID-19 vaccine. CDR3 length equals 15 residues. Trimming left V 5 bases short and J 5 bases short, with 16 bases between. Germline lookup yields CDR1 MNHEY and CDR2 SVGAGI. Clones were sequenced by immunoSEQ multiplex PCR, and TCRdb holds only the in-frame ones, with some missing. The table has under 150,000 clones, roughly nine tenths seen once. The chain joins TRBV6-5 to TRBJ2-1; TRBD1 is a possible D gene (7 bases). Sequenced here: peripheral blood, sampled on day 0 of AZD1222 vaccination. The clonotype comes from an adult in good health. The CDR3 sequence is CASSPAQGGDNEQFF. DNA of the CDR3: TGTGCCAGCAGTCCCGCCCAGGGGGGCGACAATGAGCAGTTCTTC.